A selection of T cell receptor beta chains follows, all from one sample in a study of cytomegalovirus exposure and HLA in healthy donors. The data were produced by immunoSEQ multiplex PCR, yet TCRdb's version contains in-frame clones alone and is incomplete. The table records roughly 190,000 clones, approximately 80% of them present only once. Input material: PBMCs. These receptors originate from a female donor in good health and CMV-seronegative. The CDR3 runs from the conserved cysteine through the conserved F or W. D genes are given only for firm matches. Size is omitted from some rows. Given values are once, few, many or a class for expanded clones.

V gene,clone size,J gene,D gene,CDR3 DNA,CDR3 protein
TRBV5-4,NA,TRBJ1-2,TRBD1,TGTGCCAGCAGCCCAACAGGGGGAGGCTATGGCTACACCTTC,CASSPTGGGYGYTF
TRBV15,NA,TRBJ2-5,TRBD2,TGTGCCACCAGCAGAGCTTTAGCGGGAGGGCTCCAAGAGACCCAGTACTTC,CATSRALAGGLQETQYF
TRBV30,NA,TRBJ2-3,TRBD2,TGTGCCTGGGGACTAGCGGGGGGGGGAGATACGCAGTATTTT,CAWGLAGGGDTQYF
TRBV19,NA,TRBJ1-5,TRBD1,TGTGCCAGTAGTGCCCCCCCGACAGGGGTTCTCCATCAGCCCCAGCATTTT,CASSAPPTGVLHQPQHF
TRBV2,NA,TRBJ2-5,TRBD2,TGTGCCAGCACGCTAGGACTAGCGATGATCGAGACCCAGTACTTC,CASTLGLAMIETQYF
TRBV28,few,TRBJ2-5,NA,TGTGCCAGCAGTTTAGCGGGACGGGAACAAGAGACCCAGTACTTC,CASSLAGREQETQYF
TRBV5-6,NA,TRBJ1-1,TRBD1,TGTGCCAGCAGCTTAGGCAGGGGGAGGACTGAAGCTTTCTTT,CASSLGRGRTEAFF
TRBV9,NA,TRBJ2-1,TRBD2,TGTGCCAGCAGCGAGCAGCCTAGCGGGGGATCCTACAATGAGCAGTTCTTC,CASSEQPSGGSYNEQFF
TRBV30,NA,TRBJ2-7,NA,TGTGCCTGGAGTTCCACAGGGACCTACGAGCAGTACTTC,CAWSSTGTYEQYF
TRBV5-4,NA,TRBJ1-2,TRBD1,TGTGCCAGCAGCTTGGATCAGGGGGCGTTTGGCTACACCTTC,CASSLDQGAFGYTF
TRBV6-5,few,TRBJ1-5,TRBD1,TGTGCCAGCAGTTACGGGACAGGGAGTCAGCCCCAGCATTTT,CASSYGTGSQPQHF
TRBV4-3,few,TRBJ1-4,NA,TGCGCCAGCAGCCAACTTACAGGGTTAGCTAATGAAAAACTGTTTTTT,CASSQLTGLANEKLFF
TRBV6-6,NA,TRBJ1-1,TRBD1,TGTGCCAGCATTAGAGACAGGGGGAACACTGAAGCTTTCTTT,CASIRDRGNTEAFF
TRBV6-5,NA,TRBJ2-7,TRBD2,TGTGCCAGCAGTCAGCTAGCGGGAGGACACTACGAGCAGTACTTC,CASSQLAGGHYEQYF
TRBV7-8,NA,TRBJ2-6,TRBD1,TGTGCCAGCAGCTTAGGAGTACAGGGGGCGGCTGGGGCCAACGTCCTGACTTTC,CASSLGVQGAAGANVLTF
TRBV6-5,NA,TRBJ2-3,NA,TGTGCCAGCAGTTATTTCCCAGGAACGACCACAGATACGCAGTATTTT,CASSYFPGTTTDTQYF
TRBV29-1,NA,TRBJ1-2,NA,TGCAGCGTTACCGGACTGGGAAACTATGGCTACACCTTC,CSVTGLGNYGYTF
TRBV6-5,NA,TRBJ1-2,NA,TGTGCCAGCAGCGGACAGTTTTTCTATGGCTACACCTTC,CASSGQFFYGYTF
TRBV30,NA,TRBJ1-6,NA,TGTGCCTGGAGTAGAATCAGGGAAGCACCCCTCCACTTT,CAWSRIREAPLHF
TRBV5-1,NA,TRBJ2-1,TRBD2,TGCGCCAGCAGCTTATCTAGCGGGGGTAACTACGACAATGAGCAGTTCTTC,CASSLSSGGNYDNEQFF
TRBV29-1,once,TRBJ2-5,TRBD2,TGCAGCGTGGGGGCTAGCGGGGTCCAAGAGACCCAGTACTTC,CSVGASGVQETQYF
TRBV7-3,NA,TRBJ2-7,NA,TGTGCCAGCAGCTTAACGGGGCCAGGGGCTAAGAGGAACGAGCAGTACTTC,CASSLTGPGAKRNEQYF
TRBV19,NA,TRBJ2-7,TRBD1,TGTGCCAGTAGTATAGGTCAGGGGGCTGGCGAGCAGTACTTC,CASSIGQGAGEQYF
TRBV6-4,NA,TRBJ1-1,NA,TGTGCCAGCAGCCCCTTTGCGGAGATGAACACTGAAGCTTTCTTT,CASSPFAEMNTEAFF
TRBV2,NA,TRBJ1-1,NA,TGTGCCAGCAGTACCCGGGGGTACGGTGAAGCTTTCTTT,CASSTRGYGEAFF
TRBV28,NA,TRBJ1-1,NA,TGTGCCAGCAGCTCTCGACAGACTGAAGCTTTCTTT,CASSSRQTEAFF
TRBV30,NA,TRBJ2-7,TRBD2,TGTGCCTCCCATCCGGGGGGCTACGAGCAGTACTTC,CASHPGGYEQYF
TRBV5-1,NA,TRBJ1-5,NA,TGCGCCAGCAGCTTGGATGGGCCAAATCAGCCCCAGCATTTT,CASSLDGPNQPQHF
TRBV21-1,few,TRBJ2-2,NA,TGTGCCAGCAGCCCCAAGTGGCGACTAGCGGGAGGGCCCAGTTGGGCGAACACCGGGGAGCTGTTTTTT,CASSPKWRLAGGPSWANTGELFF
TRBV6-1,once,TRBJ1-4,NA,TGTGCCAGCAGTGAATCTCTTAATGAAAAACTGTTTTTT,CASSESLNEKLFF
TRBV4-3,once,TRBJ2-5,NA,TGCGCCAGCAGCCAAGAGGCCAGGCAGGAGACCCAGTACTTC,CASSQEARQETQYF
TRBV28,NA,TRBJ2-7,NA,TGTGCCAGCAGTCCCGTAGCGGTGGCCATAAGCTCCTACGAGCAGTACTTC,CASSPVAVAISSYEQYF
TRBV11-3,NA,TRBJ2-3,NA,TGTGCCAGCAGCAAGGGGTTATCCACAGATACGCAGTATTTT,CASSKGLSTDTQYF
TRBV7-8,NA,TRBJ2-4,TRBD1,TGTGCCAGCGGGGACAGGAGGGACATTCAGTACTTC,CASGDRRDIQYF
TRBV27,NA,TRBJ2-7,NA,TGTGCCAGCAGGGCCCAGACTACAGCCTACGAGCAGTACTTC,CASRAQTTAYEQYF
TRBV6-1,few,TRBJ1-2,NA,TGTGCCAGCAGTGATCAAAGGGGAATTGGGGGCTACACCTTC,CASSDQRGIGGYTF
TRBV18,NA,TRBJ2-3,NA,TGTGCCAGCTTTCTGAGGAGCACAGATACGCAGTATTTT,CASFLRSTDTQYF
TRBV19,NA,TRBJ1-5,NA,TGTGCCAGTATTTCTCCCGAGGGAGTGGGGGGACAGCCCCAGCATTTT,CASISPEGVGGQPQHF
TRBV5-1,NA,TRBJ2-2,NA,TGCGCCAGCAGAGAACAGAACACCGGGGAGCTGTTTTTT,CASREQNTGELFF
TRBV2,NA,TRBJ2-3,NA,TGTGCCAGCGATAGACTGAGAAACACAGATACGCAGTATTTT,CASDRLRNTDTQYF
TRBV7-2,few,TRBJ1-1,NA,TGTGCCAGCAGCTTAAACTTCATGGGCGGGAGGAGTACTGAAGCTTTCTTT,CASSLNFMGGRSTEAFF
TRBV30,NA,TRBJ1-6,TRBD1,TGTGCCTGGAGTGTCGTGGACAGGATGGTTGGGGATAATTCACCCCTCCACTTT,CAWSVVDRMVGDNSPLHF
TRBV19,NA,TRBJ1-1,NA,TGTGCCAGTAGTATAGATACGGCCCTAGGAGCTTTCTTT,CASSIDTALGAFF
TRBV9,once,TRBJ1-1,NA,TGTGCCAGCAGCGAACCGGGACAAGGACTGAACACTGAAGCTTTCTTT,CASSEPGQGLNTEAFF
TRBV30,NA,TRBJ1-1,TRBD1,TGTGCCTGGAGTCTGGGGGGACAGGCGAACACTGAAGCTTTCTTT,CAWSLGGQANTEAFF
TRBV6-5,NA,TRBJ2-7,NA,TGTGCCAGCAGAAGCCGGGTCCACTACGAGCAGTACTTC,CASRSRVHYEQYF
TRBV27,few,TRBJ2-5,TRBD2,TGTGCCAGCAGTTCGGGACTAGCGGGAAAAGAGACCCAGTACTTC,CASSSGLAGKETQYF
TRBV7-9,NA,TRBJ2-4,NA,TGTGCCAGCAGCTTCAGCCACCAGGGTGGGGAAAACATTCAGTACTTC,CASSFSHQGGENIQYF
TRBV6-1,NA,TRBJ2-1,NA,TGTGCCAGCAGTGAATCCACAGGTTCCTACAATGAGCAGTTCTTC,CASSESTGSYNEQFF